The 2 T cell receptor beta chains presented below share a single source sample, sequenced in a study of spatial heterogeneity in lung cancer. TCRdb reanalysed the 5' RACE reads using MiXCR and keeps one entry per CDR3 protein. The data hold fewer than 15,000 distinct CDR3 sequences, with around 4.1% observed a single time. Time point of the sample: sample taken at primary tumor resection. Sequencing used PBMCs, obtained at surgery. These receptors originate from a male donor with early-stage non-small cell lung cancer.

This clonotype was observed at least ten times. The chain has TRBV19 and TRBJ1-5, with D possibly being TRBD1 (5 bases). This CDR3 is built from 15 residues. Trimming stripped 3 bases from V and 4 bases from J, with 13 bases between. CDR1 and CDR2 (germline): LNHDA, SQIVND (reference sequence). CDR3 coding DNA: TGTGCCAGTAGTATCGGCGGGGCAGCGAATCAGCCCCAGCATTTT. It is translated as CASSIGGAANQPQHF.

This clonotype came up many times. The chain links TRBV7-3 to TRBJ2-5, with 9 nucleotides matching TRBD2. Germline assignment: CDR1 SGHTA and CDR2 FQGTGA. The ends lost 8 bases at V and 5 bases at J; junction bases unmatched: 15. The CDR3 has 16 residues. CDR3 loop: CASLTRRLAGYETQYF. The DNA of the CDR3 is TGTGCCAGCTTAACGAGGCGTCTAGCGGGATATGAGACCCAGTACTTC.